Below are 18 T cell receptor beta chains sequenced from a single sample in a study of identical twins. TCRdb redid the calling of the 5' RACE reads with MiXCR, one entry per CDR3 protein. In the table there are roughly 690,000 distinct CDR3 sequences, approximately 22% of which are singletons. The same data also contributed to another study, on T cells expressing NK-cell markers.

The sample taken for sequencing was PBMCs. The origin of the receptors is a woman between 18 and 29 years old in good health.

The chain uses TRBV12-3 or TRBV12-4 and TRBJ1-1; D is unclear. V was cut by 6 bases and J by 10 bases, with 18 bases left in between. There are 13 residues in the CDR3. This CDR3 is CASSQTQSRGAFF. The CDR3 nucleotides are TGTGCCAGCAGCCAGACCCAGAGTCGGGGAGCTTTCTTT.

This clonotype came up many times. V usage is TRBV20-1 and J usage is TRBJ2-4, with D perhaps being TRBD1 or TRBD2 (6 bases each). V gave up 6 bases and J gave up 7 bases, with 19 bases separating them. Germline loops: CDR1 DFQATT, CDR2 SNEGSKA (reference sequence). CDR3 size: 14 residues. DNA for the CDR3: TGCAGTGCGCCCCCCTTTGGAGGGGGTAACATTCAGTACTTC. It translates to CSAPPFGGGNIQYF.

This chain links TRBV7-2 with TRBJ2-1; D perhaps matches TRBD2 (5 bases). Germline V lookup: CDR1 SGHTA, CDR2 FQGNSA. V lost 3 bases and J 0 bases, leaving 12 bases between the germline ends. The CDR3 totals 16 residues. The CDR3, as DNA: TGTGCCAGCAGCTTCATAGCGAAAAGCTCCTACAATGAGCAGTTCTTC. Encoded protein: CASSFIAKSSYNEQFF.

This rearrangement joins TRBV6-2 or TRBV6-3 to TRBJ2-1, with TRBD2 matching over 8 bases. CDR1 is MNHEY, CDR2 SVGEGT, per germline. This CDR3 has 19 amino acids. The junction had 22 bases not matched to a gene; V was cut back by 2 bases and J by 10 bases. CDR3 sequence reads: CASSYTEGLREVVREEQFF. CDR3 DNA sequence: TGTGCCAGCAGTTACACTGAGGGTTTGCGGGAGGTGGTACGCGAGGAGCAGTTCTTC.

The V and J genes are TRBV5-1 and TRBJ2-3; D is possibly TRBD2 (5 bases). This CDR3 is built from 16 residues. CDR1 SGHRS and CDR2 YFSETQ come from the germline V gene. Between the trimmed V and J ends, which lost 2 bases and 3 bases, there was a span of 16 bases. The CDR3 sequence: CASSLTPQRVTDTQYF. The CDR3 coding sequence is TGCGCCAGCAGCTTAACTCCGCAGAGGGTAACAGATACGCAGTATTTT.

This clonotype has only a few counts. The V gene is TRBV5-1, the J gene TRBJ2-7; D gene ambiguous. CDR3 length equals 14 residues. Trimming shortened V by 0 bases and J by 0 bases, and 7 bases separated the two germline ends. From germline, CDR1 is SGHRS and CDR2 YFSETQ. The CDR3 nucleotides read TGCGCCAGCAGCTTGGAGTCAATCTCCTACGAGCAGTACTTC. Translating it yields CASSLESISYEQYF.

This clonotype was seen a handful of times. The rearrangement uses TRBV20-1 and TRBJ2-7; the D call may be TRBD1 or TRBD2 (6 bases each). CDR1 and CDR2 from the germline V gene are DFQATT and SNEGSKA (reference sequence). The CDR3 totals 14 residues. V lost 7 bases, J lost 0 bases, and 16 bases lay in between. In DNA, the CDR3 is TGCAGTGTTGAGGGGGGCGGAACCTCCTACGAGCAGTACTTC. It yields the protein CSVEGGGTSYEQYF.

In its sample, this clonotype was seen a few times. The V and J genes are TRBV12-3 or TRBV12-4 and TRBJ2-1; 7 bases map to TRBD1. V was pared by 6 bases and J by 13 bases, with 21 bases of the junction left unmatched. The CDR3 has 16 amino acids. DNA for the CDR3: TGTGCCAGCAGCCCGGTCTTCGGGGACAGCCTTTCTGAACAGTTCTTC. Protein product: CASSPVFGDSLSEQFF.

This clonotype turned up a few times. The chain uses TRBV12-5 and TRBJ2-7, with 7 bases aligning to TRBD2. The germline V gene encodes CDR1 LGHNT and CDR2 FRNRAP. CDR3 length equals 15 residues. With V trimmed by 0 bases and J by 7 bases, 9 bases remained unmatched. The CDR3 region has the DNA TGTGCTAGTGGTTTGGTACTAGCGCTTTCTTCAGAGCAGTACTTC. Translation gives CASGLVLALSSEQYF.

V and J are TRBV7-6 and TRBJ2-2; TRBD1 or TRBD2 may be the D gene (5 bases each). The CDR3 length is 14 residues. Germline CDR1 and CDR2: SGHVS and FNYEAQ. V gave up 7 bases and J gave up 6 bases, with 15 bases separating them. CDR3 in amino acids: CASNWGSGPGELFF. The CDR3 DNA is TGTGCCAGCAATTGGGGGAGTGGCCCCGGGGAGCTGTTTTTT.

The chain uses TRBV20-1 and TRBJ2-3; 12 bases agree with TRBD2. Germline loops: CDR1 DFQATT, CDR2 SNEGSKA (reference sequence). V shed 3 bases and J 6 bases; nucleotides not matched to a gene: 10. This CDR3 spans 16 amino acids. CDR3 sequence (DNA): TGCAGTGCTAGCCCGGCTAGCGGGAGGGCTTGGGATACGCAGTATTTT. Amino acid sequence: CSASPASGRAWDTQYF.

The chain is built from TRBV12-5 and TRBJ2-7; no clear D. CDR1 and CDR2 from the germline V gene are LGHNT and FRNRAP. CDR3 length: 11 residues. Trimming removed 1 base at V and 10 bases at J, with 8 bases between. The CDR3 DNA follows: TGTGCTAGTGGTTTGGAGGAAGCACAGTACTTC. This gives the protein CASGLEEAQYF.

This rearrangement joins TRBV5-1 to TRBJ2-7, with TRBD1 identical over 9 bases. The germline CDR1 and CDR2 sequences are SGHRS and YFSETQ. With V trimmed by 4 bases and J by 5 bases, 13 bases remained unmatched. The CDR3 runs 16 residues. The DNA of the CDR3 is TGCGCCAGCAGCCCTACGAGGACAGGGGAAGTCCACGAGCAGTACTTC. Encoded protein: CASSPTRTGEVHEQYF.

This clonotype was seen a handful of times. The chain joins TRBV12-3 or TRBV12-4 to TRBJ1-3; D is ambiguous. The V end was cut by 8 bases, the J end by 0 bases, with 14 bases between. The CDR3 runs 15 residues. CDR3 residues: CASVNRMSSGNTIYF. CDR3 nucleotides: TGTGCCAGCGTAAACCGCATGAGCTCTGGAAACACCATATATTTT.

This clonotype was seen ten or more times. The V gene is TRBV6-5, the J gene TRBJ2-1; tentative D call: TRBD1 (6 bases). Between the trimmed V and J ends, which lost 0 bases and 6 bases, there was a span of 18 bases. This CDR3 is built from 17 residues. Germline V gives CDR1 MNHEY, CDR2 SVGAGI. CDR3 DNA sequence: TGTGCCAGCAGTTACTCGAGGGTACAGGGTCCTTTCAATGAGCAGTTCTTC. It specifies CASSYSRVQGPFNEQFF.

This clonotype was found once. The chain combines TRBV6-1 with TRBJ2-7, with 16 bases fitting TRBD2. The trim removed 4 bases at V and 2 bases at J, leaving 14 bases unmatched. CDR1 and CDR2 (germline): MNHNS, SASEGT. The CDR3 is 20 residues long. Here the CDR3 reads CASSAVQGLAGGSSPYEQYF. CDR3 nucleotides: TGTGCCAGCAGTGCCGTCCAGGGACTAGCGGGAGGGAGTTCCCCCTACGAGCAGTACTTC.

This clonotype was counted only a few times. This chain joins TRBV24-1 and TRBJ2-3; 9 bases map to TRBD2. Germline V gives CDR1 KGHDR, CDR2 SFDVKD. CDR3 length: 16 residues. J was trimmed by 5 bases and V by 2 bases; bases with no gene match: 7. The CDR3 sequence is CATSDSRGGAGDTQYF. DNA of the CDR3: TGTGCCACCAGTGATTCCCGCGGGGGGGCCGGAGATACGCAGTATTTT.

The gene calls are TRBV7-2 and TRBJ2-7; 10 bases align to TRBD1. This CDR3 is 17 amino acids long. Germline loops: CDR1 SGHTA, CDR2 FQGNSA. Unmatched junction bases numbered 9, after V lost 1 base and J lost 3 bases. The CDR3, as DNA: TGTGCCAGCAGCTTAGGGACAGGGGGATCGCCATACTACGAGCAGTACTTC. Its protein is CASSLGTGGSPYYEQYF.